Following are 22 T cell receptor beta chains from one sample sequenced in a study of T-cell reconstitution after alpha-beta-depleted transplantation in children. This sample's TCRbeta library carried unique molecular identifier barcodes. TCRdb re-derived calls from the PCR reads in MiXCR, one entry per CDR3 protein. The data show approximately 650,000 distinct CDR3 sequences, with roughly 13% seen just once and roughly 0.84% held by the top ten. The material was PBMCs, obtained before TCRalphabeta/CD19-depleted stem cell transplant. These receptors were collected from a girl aged 2 to 9 with congenital amegakaryocytic thrombocytopenia, due to receive a stem cell transplant.

The chain recombines TRBV7-3 with TRBJ2-5, with D possibly matching TRBD2 (6 bases). The V end was cut by 3 bases, the J end by 10 bases, with 12 bases between. Per germline, CDR1 SGHTA and CDR2 FQGTGA. CDR3 length: 12 amino acids. The CDR3 DNA sequence: TGTGCCAGCAGCTTCCCACCGGGGGACCAGTACTTC. Translated, it gives CASSFPPGDQYF. The full variable domain, with the rest looked up from reference TRBV7-3 and TRBJ2-5, is GAGVSQTPSNKVTEKGKYVELRCDPISGHTALYWYRQSLGQGPEFLIYFQGTGAADDSGLPNDRFFAVRPEGSVSTLKIQRTERGDSAVYLCASSFPPGDQYFGPGTRLLVL.

The sample holds many counts of this clonotype. The chain links TRBV20-1 to TRBJ2-2; 11 nucleotides match TRBD2. The germline gives CDR1 DFQATT, CDR2 SNEGSKA (reference sequence). Trimming removed 0 bases from V and 5 bases from J; junction bases left unmatched: 5. The CDR3 is 16 amino acids. As DNA, the CDR3 is TGCAGTGCTAGAGACCTAGCGGGAGGACCAACCGGGGAGCTGTTTTTT. This translates into CSARDLAGGPTGELFF.

There are many counts of this clonotype. The chain couples TRBV10-1 to TRBJ1-1; D is perhaps TRBD1 (5 bases). The CDR3 is made up of 14 amino acids. CDR1 is WNHNN, CDR2 SYGVQD, per germline (reference sequence). V dropped 2 bases and J dropped 0 bases, with 7 bases sitting between them. CDR3 coding DNA: TGCGCCAGCAGTGAGGGGGCCATGAACACTGAAGCTTTCTTT. It specifies CASSEGAMNTEAFF.

This clonotype was seen repeatedly, ten times or more. The chain uses TRBV6-6 and TRBJ2-3; 8 bases are shared with TRBD2. This CDR3 comprises 13 residues. V was clipped by 8 bases and J by 13 bases; unmatched bases: 14. Germline CDR1 MNHNY, CDR2 SVGAGI (reference sequence). The CDR3 nucleotides read TGTGCCAGCGCAACGGCGGGAGGCGCCCTCAAGTATTTT. Its translation is CASATAGGALKYF.

The table lists this clonotype with a few counts. The chain recombines TRBV30 with TRBJ2-7, with D tentatively TRBD2 (6 bases). CDR3 size: 15 residues. V lost 3 bases to trimming and J lost 2 bases, with 17 bases between them. CDR1 is GTSNPN and CDR2 is SVGIG in the germline V gene (reference sequence). The CDR3 region has the DNA TGTGCCTGGAGGGACTTGGCGGGGCTAACCTACGAGCAGTACTTC. Translation gives CAWRDLAGLTYEQYF.

This clonotype was found many times. The J gene is TRBJ2-1, the V gene TRBV5-6; 16 bases are a match to TRBD2. The CDR3 is made up of 15 amino acids. Germline trimming cut 2 bases from V and 10 bases from J; bases unmatched to any gene: 3. From germline, CDR1 is SGHDT and CDR2 YYEEEE. The CDR3 DNA reads as TGTGCCAGCAGCTTTGGGACTAGCGGGAGGGGCGAGCAGTTCTTC. This encodes CASSFGTSGRGEQFF.

This clonotype was counted many times. The chain has TRBV12-3 or TRBV12-4 and TRBJ2-1, with 8 bases aligning to TRBD1. The CDR3 loop spans 15 amino acids. The V gene end was trimmed by 2 bases and the J gene end by 4 bases; junction bases not matched to a gene: 4. CDR3 sequence: CASSLPRGHYNEQFF. Written as DNA, the CDR3 is TGTGCCAGCAGTTTACCCAGGGGGCATTACAATGAGCAGTTCTTC.

The V call is TRBV14, the J call TRBJ2-3, with D unclear. The V and J ends lost 2 bases and 0 bases respectively, with 6 bases between them. Germline CDR1 reads SGHDN; CDR2 reads FVKESK. The CDR3 loop spans 14 amino acids. The CDR3 sequence: CASSQSSSTDTQYF. Written as DNA, the CDR3 is TGTGCCAGCAGCCAATCCTCGAGCACAGATACGCAGTATTTT.

As regards this clonotype: A much larger clone is a single base away; this may be a read error. Written as DNA, the CDR3 is TGTGCCAGCAGTTATTCCGGGGCTAGACAGACCCAGTACTTC. It codes for CASSYSGARQTQYF. The chain is built from TRBV6-5 and TRBJ2-5; the D call may be TRBD1 or TRBD2 (5 bases each). The V end was cut by 3 bases, the J end by 6 bases, with 14 bases between. Germline V gene data show CDR1 as MNHEY and CDR2 as SVGAGI. The length of the CDR3 is 14 residues.

This clonotype occurred many times. The chain is built from TRBV9 and TRBJ2-1, with D perhaps matching TRBD2 (5 bases). V was clipped by 2 bases and J by 1 base, with 10 bases between them. From germline, CDR1 is SGDLS and CDR2 YYNGEE. The CDR3 runs to 15 residues. DNA for the CDR3: TGTGCCAGCAGCGTTACTCCGGGATCCTACAATGAGCAGTTCTTC. Its translation is CASSVTPGSYNEQFF.

The V call is TRBV6-2 or TRBV6-3, the J call TRBJ1-4, with a possible D match to TRBD1 (6 bases). The germline V gene has CDR1 MNHEY and CDR2 SVGEGT. This CDR3 is 17 amino acids long. Deletions cut 0 bases from V and 7 bases from J, with 18 bases between. The CDR3 here is CASSYSLYRDEGEKLFF. The DNA for the CDR3 is TGTGCCAGCAGTTACTCCCTGTACAGGGACGAAGGTGAAAAACTGTTTTTT.

The chain has TRBV27 and TRBJ2-1, with 8 bases aligning to TRBD2. CDR1 MNHEY and CDR2 SMNVEV come from the germline V gene (reference sequence). The CDR3 is made up of 14 amino acids. V trimming: 7 bases; J trimming: 4 bases; junction bases outside the gene matches: 6. The CDR3 here is CASNQQREYNEQFF. Written as DNA, the CDR3 is TGTGCCAGCAATCAACAGCGGGAGTACAATGAGCAGTTCTTC.

This clonotype appeared many times. CDR3 loop: CSVEGRHYNEQFF. The CDR3 DNA reads as TGCAGCGTTGAAGGCAGGCATTACAATGAGCAGTTCTTC. The chain combines TRBV29-1 with TRBJ2-1, with no clear D. There are 13 residues in the CDR3. The germline V gene has CDR1 SQVTM and CDR2 ANQGSEA. With 1 base removed from V and 4 bases from J, the gap between germline ends came to 8 bases.

CDR3 amino acids: CSADAGTIANIQYF. The CDR3 coding sequence is TGCAGTGCTGACGCCGGGACTATAGCCAACATTCAGTACTTC. V and J are TRBV20-1 and TRBJ2-4, with TRBD2 matching over 7 bases. Germline loops: CDR1 DFQATT, CDR2 SNEGSKA (reference sequence). This CDR3 has 14 amino acids. The V and J ends lost 5 bases and 7 bases, in that order; junction bases with no gene match: 11.

This chain joins TRBV9 and TRBJ2-1; TRBD2 matches 7 bases. CDR3 length equals 15 residues. Trimming took 0 bases from V and 2 from J; bases not matched to a gene: 2. CDR1 is SGDLS, CDR2 YYNGEE, per germline. As DNA, the CDR3 is TGTGCCAGCAGCGTAGGGAGCGGGACCTACAATGAGCAGTTCTTC. It yields the protein CASSVGSGTYNEQFF.

J is TRBJ2-2 and V is TRBV20-1, with D unclear. The germline V gene has CDR1 DFQATT and CDR2 SNEGSKA (reference sequence). V dropped 6 bases and J dropped 0 bases, with 20 bases sitting between them. This CDR3 is 17 amino acids long. CDR3 DNA: TGCAGTGCCCGAGGCGAAGCGCCACGCTCGAACACCGGGGAGCTGTTTTTT. The encoded protein is CSARGEAPRSNTGELFF.

This clonotype was observed a handful of times. This rearrangement joins TRBV27 to TRBJ1-4, with D unclear. Trimming shortened V by 5 bases and J by 3 bases, and 13 bases separated the two germline ends. Per the germline V gene, CDR1 is MNHEY and CDR2 is SMNVEV (reference sequence). This CDR3 has 15 residues. CDR3 DNA sequence: TGTGCCAGCAGTACATCTCGGGTGGCTAATGAAAAACTGTTTTTT. Amino acid sequence: CASSTSRVANEKLFF.

The table lists this clonotype with many counts. The chain uses TRBV20-1 and TRBJ2-3; 9 bases match TRBD1. The trim removed 7 bases at V and 0 bases at J, leaving 5 bases unmatched. This CDR3 region has 14 residues. CDR1 and CDR2 (germline): DFQATT, SNEGSKA (reference sequence). The CDR3, as DNA: TGCAGTGGGCGGACAGGGGCTAGCACAGATACGCAGTATTTT. As protein: CSGRTGASTDTQYF.

This clonotype was detected only a few times. The gene calls are TRBV5-1 and TRBJ2-1; D is tentatively TRBD1 or TRBD2 (5 bases each). V lost 4 bases to trimming and J lost 7 bases, with 18 bases between them. The CDR3 totals 15 residues. Germline loops: CDR1 SGHRS, CDR2 YFSETQ. CDR3 in DNA: TGCGCCAGCAGCACCGGGACGGCCGAAGTGAATGAGCAGTTCTTC. This gives the protein CASSTGTAEVNEQFF.

The rearrangement uses TRBV6-5 and TRBJ2-3; 13 bases line up with TRBD2. CDR1 is MNHEY, CDR2 SVGAGI, per germline. The CDR3 is made up of 16 amino acids. V gave up 0 bases and J gave up 4 bases; unmatched junction bases: 1. The CDR3 reads CASSYSTSGRPDTQYF. The DNA for the CDR3 is TGTGCCAGCAGTTACTCGACTAGCGGGAGGCCAGATACGCAGTATTTT.

This clonotype was detected a few times. CDR3 nucleotide sequence: TGCAGCGTTGACCTGACTAGCGGGAGCCCCGATACGCAGTATTTT. Its translation is CSVDLTSGSPDTQYF. The chain carries TRBV29-1 and TRBJ2-3; TRBD2 agrees at 12 bases. CDR3 size: 15 residues. V gave up 3 bases and J gave up 6 bases; unmatched junction bases: 7. The germline gives CDR1 SQVTM, CDR2 ANQGSEA.

The V and J genes are TRBV5-1 and TRBJ1-6; 8 bases align to TRBD1. The CDR3 runs 15 residues. Looked up from germline, CDR1 is SGHRS and CDR2 is YFSETQ. V shed 4 bases and J 8 bases; nucleotides not matched to a gene: 8. CDR3 residues: CASSHGTGGDSPLHF. The CDR3 DNA sequence: TGCGCCAGCAGCCATGGAACAGGGGGAGATTCACCCCTCCACTTT.